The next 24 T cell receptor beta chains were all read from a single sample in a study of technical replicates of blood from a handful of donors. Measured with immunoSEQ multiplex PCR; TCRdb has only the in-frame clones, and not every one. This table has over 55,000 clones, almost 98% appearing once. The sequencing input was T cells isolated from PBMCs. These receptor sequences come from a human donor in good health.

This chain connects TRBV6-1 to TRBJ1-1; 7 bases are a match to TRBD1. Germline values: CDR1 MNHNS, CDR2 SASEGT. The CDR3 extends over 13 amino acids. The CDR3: CSSNPDRSLEAFF. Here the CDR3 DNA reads TGTTCAAGCAACCCGGACAGGTCACTTGAAGCTTTCTTT.

CDR3 sequence reads: CASSGYYNEQFF. Written as DNA, the CDR3 is TGTGCCAGCAGTGGCTACTACAATGAGCAGTTCTTC. V usage is TRBV6-1 and J usage is TRBJ2-1; unclear D gene. The germline V gene encodes CDR1 MNHNS and CDR2 SASEGT. The V and J ends lost 4 bases and 3 bases respectively, with 4 bases between them. The CDR3 runs to 12 residues.

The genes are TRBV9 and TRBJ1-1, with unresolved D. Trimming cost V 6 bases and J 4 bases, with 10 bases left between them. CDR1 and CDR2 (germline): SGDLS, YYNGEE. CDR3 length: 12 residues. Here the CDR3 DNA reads TGTGCCAGCACCGGTATCGGCACTGAAGCTTTCTTT. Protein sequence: CASTGIGTEAFF. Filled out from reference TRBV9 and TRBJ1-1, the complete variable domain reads DSGVTQTPKHLITATGQRVTLRCSPRSGDLSVYWYQQSLDQGLQFLIQYYNGEERAKGNILERFSAQQFPDLHSELNLSSLELGDSALYFCASTGIGTEAFFGQGTRLTVV.

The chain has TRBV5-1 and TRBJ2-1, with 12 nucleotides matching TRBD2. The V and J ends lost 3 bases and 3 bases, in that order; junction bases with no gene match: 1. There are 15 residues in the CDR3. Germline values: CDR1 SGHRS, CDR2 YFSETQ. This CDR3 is CASSSSGRVYNEQFF. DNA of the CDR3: TGCGCCAGCAGCTCTAGCGGGAGGGTCTACAATGAGCAGTTCTTC.

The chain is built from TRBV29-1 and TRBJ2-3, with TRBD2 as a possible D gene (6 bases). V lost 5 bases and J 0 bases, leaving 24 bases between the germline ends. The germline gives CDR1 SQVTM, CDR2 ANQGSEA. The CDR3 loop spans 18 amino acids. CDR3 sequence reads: CSVRGDFPSTLSTDTQYF. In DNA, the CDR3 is TGCAGCGTTCGTGGGGACTTTCCAAGTACATTGAGCACAGATACGCAGTATTTT.

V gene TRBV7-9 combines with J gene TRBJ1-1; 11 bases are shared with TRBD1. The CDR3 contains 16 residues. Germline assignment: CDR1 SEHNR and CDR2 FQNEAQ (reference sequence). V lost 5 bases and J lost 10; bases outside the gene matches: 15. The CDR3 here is CASSAQPGQGGEGAFF. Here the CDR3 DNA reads TGTGCCAGCAGCGCCCAACCGGGACAGGGGGGAGAAGGAGCTTTCTTT. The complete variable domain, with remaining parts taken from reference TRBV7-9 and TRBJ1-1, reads DTGVSQNPRHKITKRGQNVTFRCDPISEHNRLYWYRQTLGQGPEFLTYFQNEAQLEKSRLLSDRFSAERPKGSFSTLEIQRTEQGDSAMYLCASSAQPGQGGEGAFFGQGTRLTVV.

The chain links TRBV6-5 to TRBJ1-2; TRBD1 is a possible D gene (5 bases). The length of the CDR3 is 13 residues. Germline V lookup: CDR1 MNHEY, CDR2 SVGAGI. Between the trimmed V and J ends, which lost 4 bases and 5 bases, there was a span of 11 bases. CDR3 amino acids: CASSLDNGYGYTF. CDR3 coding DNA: TGTGCCAGCAGTTTGGACAATGGGTATGGCTACACCTTC.

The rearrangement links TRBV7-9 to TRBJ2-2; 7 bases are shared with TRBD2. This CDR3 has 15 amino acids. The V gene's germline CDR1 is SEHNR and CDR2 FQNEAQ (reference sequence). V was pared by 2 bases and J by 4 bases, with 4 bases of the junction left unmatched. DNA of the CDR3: TGTGCCAGCAGCTTAAGGGGACTACCCACCGGGGAGCTGTTTTTT. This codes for CASSLRGLPTGELFF.

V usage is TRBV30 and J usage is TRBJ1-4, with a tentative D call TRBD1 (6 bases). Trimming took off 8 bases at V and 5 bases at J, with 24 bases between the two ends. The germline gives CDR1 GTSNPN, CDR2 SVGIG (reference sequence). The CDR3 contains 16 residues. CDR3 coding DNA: TGTGCCATGTGGACAGCTATCCCATATGCGAATGAAAAACTGTTTTTT. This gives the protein CAMWTAIPYANEKLFF.

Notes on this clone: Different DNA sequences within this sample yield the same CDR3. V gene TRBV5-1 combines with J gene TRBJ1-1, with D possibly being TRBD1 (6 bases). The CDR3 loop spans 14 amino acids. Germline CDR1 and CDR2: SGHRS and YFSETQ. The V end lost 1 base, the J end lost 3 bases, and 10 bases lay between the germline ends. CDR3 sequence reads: CASSLLAGDTEAFF. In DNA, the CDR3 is TGCGCCAGCAGCTTGTTAGCAGGGGACACTGAAGCTTTCTTT.

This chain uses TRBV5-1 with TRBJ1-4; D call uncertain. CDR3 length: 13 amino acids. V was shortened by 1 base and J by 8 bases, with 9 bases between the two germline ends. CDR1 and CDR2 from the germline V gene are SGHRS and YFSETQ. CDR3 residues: CASSLLTEEKLFF. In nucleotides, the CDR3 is TGCGCCAGCAGCTTGTTGACTGAGGAAAAACTGTTTTTT.

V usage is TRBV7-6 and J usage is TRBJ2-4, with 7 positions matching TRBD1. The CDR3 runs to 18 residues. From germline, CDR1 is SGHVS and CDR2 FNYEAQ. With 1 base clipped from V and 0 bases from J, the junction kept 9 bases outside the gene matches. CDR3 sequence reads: CASSLDLLTGEAKNIQYF. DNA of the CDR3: TGTGCCAGCAGCTTAGACCTATTAACAGGGGAAGCCAAAAACATTCAGTACTTC.

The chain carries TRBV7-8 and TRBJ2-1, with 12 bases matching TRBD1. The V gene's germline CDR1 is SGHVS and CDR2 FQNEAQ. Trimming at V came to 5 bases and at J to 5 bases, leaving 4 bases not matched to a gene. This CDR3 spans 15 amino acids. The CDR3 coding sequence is TGTGCCAGCAGCAAGGGACAGGGGGCTAACAATGAGCAGTTCTTC. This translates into CASSKGQGANNEQFF.

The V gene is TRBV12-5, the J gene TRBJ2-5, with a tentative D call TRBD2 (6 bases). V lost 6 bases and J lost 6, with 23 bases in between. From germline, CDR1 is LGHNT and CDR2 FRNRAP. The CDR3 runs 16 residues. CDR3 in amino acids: CASGRTIGVGGQTQYF. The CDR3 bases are TGTGCTAGTGGCCGCACCATCGGAGTGGGGGGTCAGACCCAGTACTTC.

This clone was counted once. CDR3 sequence (DNA): TGTGCCAGCAGCGCCGGACAGGGTATTTACGAGCAGTACTTC. As protein: CASSAGQGIYEQYF. V gene TRBV9 combines with J gene TRBJ2-7; 8 positions match TRBD1. The CDR3 sequence is 14 residues long. CDR1 is SGDLS, CDR2 YYNGEE, per germline. The V and J ends lost 3 bases and 4 bases, in that order; junction bases with no gene match: 6. Based on the CDR3 plus reference TRBV9 and TRBJ2-7, the full variable domain is DSGVTQTPKHLITATGQRVTLRCSPRSGDLSVYWYQQSLDQGLQFLIQYYNGEERAKGNILERFSAQQFPDLHSELNLSSLELGDSALYFCASSAGQGIYEQYFGPGTRLTVT.

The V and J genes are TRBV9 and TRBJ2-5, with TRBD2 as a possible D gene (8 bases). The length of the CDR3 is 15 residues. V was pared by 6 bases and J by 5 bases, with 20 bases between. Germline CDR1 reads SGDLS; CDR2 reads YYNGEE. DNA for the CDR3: TGTGCCAGCACCCCCCGGGAGGGGGCAGGGGAGACCCAGTACTTC. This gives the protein CASTPREGAGETQYF.

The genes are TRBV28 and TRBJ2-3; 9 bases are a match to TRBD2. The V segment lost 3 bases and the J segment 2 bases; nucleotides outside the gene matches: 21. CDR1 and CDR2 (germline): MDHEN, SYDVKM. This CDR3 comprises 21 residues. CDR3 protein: CASSFRSIESFSGRDTDTQYF. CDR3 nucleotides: TGTGCCAGCAGTTTCCGGAGTATAGAGAGTTTTAGCGGGAGAGACACAGATACGCAGTATTTT.

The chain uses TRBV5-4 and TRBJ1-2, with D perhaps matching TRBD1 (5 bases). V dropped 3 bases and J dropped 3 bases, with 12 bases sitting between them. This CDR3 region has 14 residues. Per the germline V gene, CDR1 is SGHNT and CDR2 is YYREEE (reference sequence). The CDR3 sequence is CASSSSREHYGYTF. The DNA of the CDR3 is TGTGCCAGCAGCTCCAGCAGGGAACACTATGGCTACACCTTC.

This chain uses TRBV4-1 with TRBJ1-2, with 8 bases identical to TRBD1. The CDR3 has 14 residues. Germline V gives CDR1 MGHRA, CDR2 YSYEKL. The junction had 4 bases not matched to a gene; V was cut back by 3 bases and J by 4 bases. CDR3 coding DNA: TGCGCCAGCAGCCAGACAGGGGCTTCCTATGGCTACACCTTC. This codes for CASSQTGASYGYTF.

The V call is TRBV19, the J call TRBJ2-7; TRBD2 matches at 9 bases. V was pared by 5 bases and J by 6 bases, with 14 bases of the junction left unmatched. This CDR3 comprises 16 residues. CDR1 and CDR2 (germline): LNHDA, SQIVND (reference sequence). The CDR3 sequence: CASSPGGIAGVVEQYF. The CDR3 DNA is TGTGCCAGTAGTCCTGGGGGTATAGCGGGAGTGGTCGAGCAGTACTTC.

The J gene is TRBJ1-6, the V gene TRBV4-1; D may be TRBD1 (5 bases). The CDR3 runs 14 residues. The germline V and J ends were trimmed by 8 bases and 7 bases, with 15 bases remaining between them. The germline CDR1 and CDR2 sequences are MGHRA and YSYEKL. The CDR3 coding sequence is TGCGCCAGCCGTTCTCCGGGACTGAATTCACCCCTCCACTTT. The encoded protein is CASRSPGLNSPLHF.

The CDR3 sequence is CASTVNKGLFIAFF. For the CDR3, the DNA is TGTGCCAGCACCGTTAACAAAGGACTTTTTATCGCTTTCTTT. The chain combines TRBV28 with TRBJ1-1; unclear D gene. V was shortened by 7 bases and J by 11 bases, with 23 bases between the two germline ends. CDR3 length: 14 residues. In germline, CDR1 is MDHEN, CDR2 SYDVKM.

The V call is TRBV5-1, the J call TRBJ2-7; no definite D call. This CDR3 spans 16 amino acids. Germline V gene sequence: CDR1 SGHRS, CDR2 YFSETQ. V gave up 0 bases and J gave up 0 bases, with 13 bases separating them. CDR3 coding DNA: TGCGCCAGCAGCTTGGAAGGTCGGCCTAGCTCCTACGAGCAGTACTTC. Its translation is CASSLEGRPSSYEQYF.

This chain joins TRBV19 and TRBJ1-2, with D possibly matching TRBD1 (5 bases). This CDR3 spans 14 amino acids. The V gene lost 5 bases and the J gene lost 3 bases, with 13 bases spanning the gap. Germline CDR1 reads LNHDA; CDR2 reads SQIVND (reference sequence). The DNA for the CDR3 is TGTGCCAGTAGTTTTGGGGGGGTCGACTATGGCTACACCTTC. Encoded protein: CASSFGGVDYGYTF.